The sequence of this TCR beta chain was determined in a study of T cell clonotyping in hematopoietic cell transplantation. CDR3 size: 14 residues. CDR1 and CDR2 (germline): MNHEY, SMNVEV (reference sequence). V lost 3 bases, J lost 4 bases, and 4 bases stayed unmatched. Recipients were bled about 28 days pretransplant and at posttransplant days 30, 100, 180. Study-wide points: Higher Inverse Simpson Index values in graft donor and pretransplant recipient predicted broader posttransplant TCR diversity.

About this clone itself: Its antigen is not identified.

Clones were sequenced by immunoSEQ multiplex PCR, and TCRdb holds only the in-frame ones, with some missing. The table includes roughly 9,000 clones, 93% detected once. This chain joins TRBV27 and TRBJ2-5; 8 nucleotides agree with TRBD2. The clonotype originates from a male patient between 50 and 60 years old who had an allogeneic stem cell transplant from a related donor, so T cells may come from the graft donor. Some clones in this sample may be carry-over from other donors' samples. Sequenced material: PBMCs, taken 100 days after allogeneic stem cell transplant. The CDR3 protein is CASSFSGSGETQYF. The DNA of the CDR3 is TGTGCCAGCAGTTTCAGCGGGAGTGGAGAGACCCAGTACTTC.